One sample yielded the 16 T cell receptor beta chains listed below, sequenced in a study of T cells after posttransplantation cyclophosphamide. TCRdb's copy holds only in-frame clones and misses some; the assay was immunoSEQ multiplex PCR. The data contain roughly 20,000 clones, almost 99% of them singletons. The naive gate required viable CD3+CD4+ or CD3+CD8+ cells with CCR7+CD45RA+CD45RO-CD95-CD27+CD28+ phenotype. The sequenced sample was naive CD4+ T cells sorted from PBMCs. These TCRs come from a man aged 35-49 years in good health, CMV-negative, and a related stem cell transplant donor.

The chain carries TRBV30 and TRBJ2-7, with a tentative D call TRBD1 (6 bases). The CDR3 spans 13 residues. Trimming took 4 bases from V and 3 from J, leaving 13 bases between them. Germline CDR1 and CDR2: GTSNPN and SVGIG (reference sequence). The CDR3 nucleotides read TGTGCCTGGAAAGGGGACACATACTACGAGCAGTACTTC. Translation: CAWKGDTYYEQYF.

The chain links TRBV2 to TRBJ2-7; 10 bases fit TRBD1. Trimming took 4 bases from V and 4 from J; bases not matched to a gene: 7. Germline V lookup: CDR1 SNHLY, CDR2 FYNNEI. This CDR3 has 15 residues. Written as DNA, the CDR3 is TGTGCCAGCAGTGTAACCGGGACAGGGGATTACGAGCAGTACTTC. It encodes CASSVTGTGDYEQYF.

This rearrangement joins TRBV7-8 to TRBJ2-2; 9 nucleotides match TRBD2. V trimming: 1 base; J trimming: 0 bases; junction bases outside the gene matches: 3. The CDR3 is 17 residues long. The germline CDR1 and CDR2 sequences are SGHVS and FQNEAQ. The CDR3 spells CASSLGGGRANTGELFF. CDR3 coding DNA: TGTGCCAGCAGCTTAGGAGGCGGGAGGGCGAACACCGGGGAGCTGTTTTTT.

The chain is built from TRBV19 and TRBJ1-4; D remains unclear. The CDR3 length is 16 residues. Trimming removed 9 bases at V and 0 bases at J, with 17 bases between. Per the germline V gene, CDR1 is LNHDA and CDR2 is SQIVND (reference sequence). CDR3 sequence reads: CASRRRTGATNEKLFF. CDR3 sequence (DNA): TGTGCCAGCAGACGGCGGACTGGTGCAACTAATGAAAAACTGTTTTTT.

J is TRBJ1-1 and V is TRBV5-1; D is possibly TRBD1 (6 bases). Germline assignment: CDR1 SGHRS and CDR2 YFSETQ. The V gene lost 4 bases and the J gene lost 0 bases, with 19 bases spanning the gap. The CDR3 covers 17 residues. CDR3 sequence (DNA): TGCGCCAGCAGCCCCCGGGGGGTCGGGGACATGAACACTGAAGCTTTCTTT. Protein sequence: CASSPRGVGDMNTEAFF.

This clone came up once. CDR3 in DNA: TGCGCCAGCAGCCTGCTAAGGGGGACAGGACTTTCTGGGGCCAACGTCCTGACTTTC. Translation gives CASSLLRGTGLSGANVLTF. J is TRBJ2-6 and V is TRBV5-1; TRBD1 aligns across 8 bases. The CDR3 is 19 residues long. Germline CDR1 and CDR2: SGHRS and YFSETQ. After removal of 4 bases from V and 1 base from J, the junction contained 13 bases not matched to a gene.

V gene TRBV18 combines with J gene TRBJ2-2, with D perhaps TRBD2 (6 bases). Germline V gives CDR1 KGHSH, CDR2 LQKENI. This CDR3 is 15 amino acids long. V shed 3 bases and J shed 0 bases, with 8 bases lying between them. CDR3 DNA sequence: TGTGCCAGCTCACCCCTAGCGACGAACACCGGGGAGCTGTTTTTT. This translates into CASSPLATNTGELFF.

This rearrangement joins TRBV27 to TRBJ2-3; no reliable D call. CDR1 and CDR2 (germline): MNHEY, SMNVEV (reference sequence). The length of the CDR3 is 11 residues. Trimming removed 4 bases from V and 3 bases from J, with 2 bases in between. CDR3 residues: CASSSTDTQYF. The CDR3 DNA is TGTGCCAGCAGTTCTACAGATACGCAGTATTTT.

This clone was seen just once. The rearrangement uses TRBV6-5 and TRBJ2-7; the D gene is possibly TRBD2 (6 bases). Looked up from germline, CDR1 is MNHEY and CDR2 is SVGAGI. This CDR3 has 12 residues. V was shortened by 9 bases and J by 5 bases, with 14 bases between the two germline ends. CDR3: CASWRGVDEQYF. CDR3 DNA sequence: TGTGCCAGTTGGCGGGGAGTCGACGAGCAGTACTTC.

The chain has TRBV6-1 and TRBJ2-7; D call uncertain. Trimming pared 3 bases from V and 0 bases from J, leaving 24 bases between. This CDR3 spans 19 amino acids. Germline-derived CDR1 and CDR2 are MNHNS and SASEGT. The CDR3: CASSEWSERTQFSSYEQYF. CDR3 nucleotide sequence: TGTGCCAGCAGTGAGTGGTCGGAGAGAACCCAATTCAGCTCCTACGAGCAGTACTTC.

The chain combines TRBV18 with TRBJ1-5, with no clear D. Deletions cut 3 bases from V and 3 bases from J, with 12 bases between. CDR3 size: 15 residues. Germline lookup yields CDR1 KGHSH and CDR2 LQKENI. The CDR3 coding sequence is TGTGCCAGCTCACCGACTGGCCCTATCAATCAGCCCCAGCATTTT. Protein: CASSPTGPINQPQHF.

This chain joins TRBV29-1 and TRBJ1-4; TRBD1 matches 8 bases. CDR3 length equals 14 residues. The V and J ends lost 4 bases and 8 bases, in that order; junction bases with no gene match: 9. Germline V CDR1 and CDR2: SQVTM, ANQGSEA. This chain's CDR3 is CSVGAGGTEEKLFF. In DNA, the CDR3 is TGCAGCGTTGGTGCAGGGGGCACGGAGGAAAAACTGTTTTTT.

The chain employs TRBV9 and TRBJ1-3, with TRBD1 matching over 7 bases. After removal of 0 bases from V and 4 bases from J, the junction contained 4 bases not matched to a gene. CDR3 length: 15 residues. CDR1 SGDLS and CDR2 YYNGEE come from the germline V gene. This CDR3 reads CASSVEGAYGNTIYF. The CDR3 region has the DNA TGTGCCAGCAGCGTAGAGGGGGCGTACGGAAACACCATATATTTT.

The V and J genes are TRBV2 and TRBJ1-4; TRBD1 might be the D (6 bases). CDR3 length: 14 residues. Germline CDR1 SNHLY, CDR2 FYNNEI. Trimming took 7 bases from V and 8 from J, leaving 17 bases between them. The CDR3 DNA follows: TGTGCCAGCAACGGACAGAGGAATGGGGAAAAACTGTTTTTT. Residues: CASNGQRNGEKLFF.

V gene TRBV30 combines with J gene TRBJ1-2; a weak D match, TRBD1 (6 bases). The length of the CDR3 is 12 residues. Trimming removed 7 bases at V and 8 bases at J, with 17 bases between. Per germline, CDR1 GTSNPN and CDR2 SVGIG (reference sequence). The chain's CDR3 is CASQKGTRGYTF. Written as DNA, the CDR3 is TGTGCCTCACAGAAGGGGACAAGAGGCTACACCTTC. Variable domain in full (rest from reference TRBV30 and TRBJ1-2): SQTIHQWPATLVQPVGSPLSLECTVEGTSNPNLYWYRQAAGRGLQLLFYSVGIGQISSEVPQNLSASRPQDRQFILSSKKLLLSDSGFYLCASQKGTRGYTFGSGTRLTVV.

The chain couples TRBV7-2 to TRBJ2-7, with D possibly TRBD2 on 5 matching bases. The CDR3 contains 17 residues. CDR1 and CDR2 from the germline V gene are SGHTA and FQGNSA. Trimming pared 7 bases from V and 0 bases from J, leaving 22 bases between. In DNA, the CDR3 is TGTGCCAGCACCCTTAGTGGGCGGGCTGTCAGCTCCTACGAGCAGTACTTC. It yields the protein CASTLSGRAVSSYEQYF.